This TCR beta chain was obtained from a study of vaccination and CD4 T cells after COVID-19. The Oncomine TCR Beta short-read assay was applied to DNA of cultured CD4+ T cells. TCRdb recomputed calls from the PCR reads with MiXCR, one row per CDR3 protein. The table shows approximately 16,000 distinct CDR3 sequences, with 40% to 65% occurring only once. Described treatment: approximately 9-day PBMC culture with coronavirus spike peptide pools or control peptides (ViraFEST assay). Expanded clonotypes were found by TCR sequencing after peptide-pool stimulation (ViraFEST). In the case of this clonotype: Antigen: not known.

Here the sequenced sample was CD4+ T cells from blood, cultured in vitro, taken before SARS-CoV-2 vaccination. The clonotype originates from a human donor who had recovered from COVID-19.

The CDR3 nucleotides are TGTGCCAGCAGTGACAGGGTTGACACCTACAATGAGCAGTTCTTC. Translated, it gives CASSDRVDTYNEQFF. The chain combines TRBV28 with TRBJ2-1; TRBD1 matches at 7 bases. The CDR3 is made up of 15 amino acids. Losses at the gene ends were 5 bases for V and 2 bases for J; bases not matched to a gene: 6. The germline V gene has CDR1 MDHEN and CDR2 SYDVKM.